A single sample is the source of the 3 T cell receptor beta chains below, sequenced in a study of T cell repertoires in cytomegalovirus infection. TCRdb processed the reads anew with MiXCR; each CDR3 protein has one entry. The data contain around 120,000 distinct CDR3 sequences, approximately 8.8% of them singletons. The sequenced material came from PBMCs. These receptor sequences come from a human donor in good health (CMV status not recorded). Some clones in this sample may be carry-over from other donors' samples.

The chain has TRBV12-3 or TRBV12-4 and TRBJ2-1; D remains unclear. V was clipped by 10 bases and J by 7 bases, with 11 bases between them. The CDR3 has 11 residues. The CDR3 loop is CATRSDNEQFF. The CDR3 nucleotides are TGTGCCACTCGATCGGATAATGAGCAGTTCTTC.

This clonotype was found many times. V gene TRBV5-1 combines with J gene TRBJ1-2; no clear D. Trimming removed 0 bases at V and 4 bases at J, with 13 bases between. Germline assignment: CDR1 SGHRS and CDR2 YFSETQ. This CDR3 contains 15 residues. The CDR3 protein is CASSLDLSGRYGYTF. The CDR3 DNA follows: TGCGCCAGCAGCTTGGATCTTTCAGGCCGCTATGGCTACACCTTC. Looking up the rest from reference TRBV5-1 and TRBJ1-2 gives the full variable domain: KAGVTQTPRYLIKTRGQQVTLSCSPISGHRSVSWYQQTPGQGLQFLFEYFSETQRNKGNFPGRFSGRQFSNSRSEMNVSTLELGDSALYLCASSLDLSGRYGYTFGSGTRLTVV.

The sample holds many counts of this clonotype. The V and J genes are TRBV28 and TRBJ1-1; a possible D gene is TRBD1 (5 bases). The V gene's germline CDR1 is MDHEN and CDR2 SYDVKM. This CDR3 spans 15 amino acids. V gave up 7 bases and J gave up 1 base, with 16 bases separating them. CDR3 nucleotide sequence: TGTGCCAGCACCTCAGACGGGGGGTCGAACACTGAAGCTTTCTTT. This translates into CASTSDGGSNTEAFF. The full variable domain, its missing parts supplied by reference TRBV28 and TRBJ1-1, is DVKVTQSSRYLVKRTGEKVFLECVQDMDHENMFWYRQDPGLGLRLIYFSYDVKMKEKGDIPEGYSVSREKKERFSLILESASTNQTSMYLCASTSDGGSNTEAFFGQGTRLTVV.